The source of this T cell receptor beta chain is a study of T-cell reconstitution after alpha-beta-depleted transplantation in children. Study-wide results and caveats: Newly generated T cells supplied most T-cell counts and diversity one year post-transplant.

Molecular barcoding with unique molecular identifiers was used for the TCRbeta library. From the PCR reads, TCRdb called clonotypes with MiXCR, one entry per CDR3 protein. Of hundreds of thousands of distinct CDR3 sequences listed, 15% to 20% are singletons. The CDR3 sequence is 14 residues long. CDR1 MNHEY and CDR2 SVGAGI come from the germline V gene. The V gene lost 2 bases and the J gene lost 3 bases, with 11 bases spanning the gap. This clonotype was counted only a few times. Its antigen is unknown. The rearrangement joins TRBV6-5 to TRBJ2-7; D possibly corresponds to TRBD1 (5 bases). The specimen comprised PBMCs, mostly from graft donor cells, sampled 360 days after TCRalphabeta/CD19-depleted stem cell transplant. The source is a male patient between 2 and 15 years old who had a stem cell transplant for acute lymphoblastic leukemia, so the T cells may come from the graft donor. The CDR3 is CASSYGAGIYEQYF. DNA of the CDR3: TGTGCCAGCAGTTACGGTGCAGGGATCTACGAGCAGTACTTC.